This T cell receptor beta chain was recovered during a study of tumor-infiltrating lymphocytes in oesophageal squamous cell carcinoma. Per germline, CDR1 MGHDK and CDR2 SYGVNS. After removal of 6 bases from V and 10 bases from J, the junction contained 5 bases not matched to a gene. The CDR3 covers 13 residues. Using its own MiXCR run on the PCR reads, TCRdb lists one record per CDR3 protein. The sample carries around 13,000 distinct CDR3 sequences, roughly 50% recorded once. This clonotype has only one observation. J is TRBJ1-4 and V is TRBV25-1, with 10 bases lining up with TRBD1. The specimen was esophageal tumor tissue. This receptor was obtained from a female donor with esophageal squamous cell carcinoma. The CDR3 loop is CASRGTGDGKLFF. CDR3 sequence (DNA): TGTGCCAGCAGGGGGACAGGGGACGGAAAACTGTTTTTT.